Below, 31 T cell receptor beta chains from the same sample are listed, as sequenced in a study of human T cells and chemical hapten exposure (dated by TCRdb to 2020 to 2023). The library was produced with RACE. The sample was run on a NextSeq 500. Clones were called with MiXCR by TCRdb after fastp trimmed the public reads at Q25, and only in-frame beta chains were retained. Rows merge per CDR3 protein into single entries with the most common DNA and genes. This sample holds some 400,000 distinct CDR3 sequences; around 5% were observed only once. The ten top clones hold about 2.1% of the sample. Sample time point, as interpreted from the label and publication: patch test 1, 2 weeks after DPC sensitization. Sample treatment or condition, as interpreted from the label and publication: therapeutic diphenylcyclopropenone sensitization with weekly scalp DPC. Sequenced here: whole blood, sampled in connection with sensitization to the hapten diphenylcyclopropenone (DPC). Receptor source: a woman aged 50 to 65 with alopecia areata. Some clones in this sample may be carry-over from other donors' samples.

The chain links TRBV27 to TRBJ2-5; TRBD2 might be the D (5 bases). The CDR3 loop spans 15 amino acids. Trimming left V 6 bases short and J 1 base short, with 15 bases between. The V gene's germline CDR1 is MNHEY and CDR2 SMNVEV (reference sequence). CDR3 residues: CASRTRRSGQETQYF. The CDR3 nucleotides read TGTGCCAGCAGGACCCGTCGCAGCGGCCAAGAGACCCAGTACTTC.

The chain is built from TRBV5-4 and TRBJ2-1; 9 bases match TRBD1. The V and J ends lost 6 bases and 7 bases, in that order; junction bases with no gene match: 11. The CDR3 is 15 amino acids. CDR1 is SGHNT and CDR2 is YYREEE in the germline V gene (reference sequence). The CDR3 DNA reads as TGTGCCAGCACCGCGCGGGACAGGGTAACTAATGAGCAGTTCTTC. It translates to CASTARDRVTNEQFF.

This clonotype was detected many times. The rearrangement uses TRBV7-9 and TRBJ2-1; perhaps TRBD2 as D (6 bases). CDR3 size: 16 residues. V was trimmed by 1 base and J by 2 bases, leaving 12 bases between them. CDR1 is SEHNR and CDR2 is FQNEAQ in the germline V gene (reference sequence). The CDR3 loop is CASSLEGGNTYNEQFF. CDR3 bases: TGTGCCAGCAGCTTAGAGGGCGGGAATACCTACAATGAGCAGTTCTTC. The entire variable domain, with the rest obtained from reference TRBV7-9 and TRBJ2-1, is as follows: DTGVSQNPRHKITKRGQNVTFRCDPISEHNRLYWYRQTLGQGPEFLTYFQNEAQLEKSRLLSDRFSAERPKGSFSTLEIQRTEQGDSAMYLCASSLEGGNTYNEQFFGPGTRLTVL.

This clonotype was detected many times. The chain carries TRBV28 and TRBJ2-7, with 7 positions matching TRBD1. Losses at the gene ends were 0 bases for V and 6 bases for J; bases not matched to a gene: 5. Germline assignment: CDR1 MDHEN and CDR2 SYDVKM. This CDR3 region has 14 residues. CDR3 coding DNA: TGTGCCAGCAGTTTATGGGCAGGGGGAAGCGAGCAGTACTTC. This sequence encodes CASSLWAGGSEQYF.

This clonotype occurred a few times. J is TRBJ1-6 and V is TRBV25-1; no clear D. Germline V gene sequence: CDR1 MGHDK, CDR2 SYGVNS. CDR3 length: 13 residues. V was pared by 6 bases and J by 6 bases, with 9 bases between. The chain's CDR3 is CASRKEANSPLHF. For the CDR3, the DNA is TGTGCCAGCAGAAAAGAGGCTAATTCACCCCTCCACTTT.

Note on this clonotype: A clone one base away is much larger, so this may be a read error. The rearrangement links TRBV11-3 to TRBJ2-3; D uncertain. The length of the CDR3 is 13 residues. V lost 4 bases and J lost 8, with 13 bases in between. Germline V gives CDR1 SGHNT, CDR2 YENEEA. This chain's CDR3 is CASSSESRTTQYF. The CDR3 DNA reads TGTGCCAGCAGCTCAGAATCCCGGACTACGCAGTATTTT.

This clonotype has at least ten counts. This chain joins TRBV6-5 and TRBJ2-6; the D is unclear. The CDR3 is 19 residues long. Looked up from germline, CDR1 is MNHEY and CDR2 is SVGAGI. V was shortened by 2 bases and J by 0 bases, with 17 bases between the two germline ends. The CDR3 region has the DNA TGTGCCAGCAGTTACCGACCCTTCGCCAGGACCTCTGGGGCCAACGTCCTGACTTTC. This translates into CASSYRPFARTSGANVLTF.

The rearrangement links TRBV7-2 to TRBJ2-3, with 15 bases aligning to TRBD2. From germline, CDR1 is SGHTA and CDR2 FQGNSA. The CDR3 loop spans 17 amino acids. V lost 5 bases to trimming and J lost 3 bases; unmatched junction nucleotides: 6. Here the CDR3 DNA reads TGTGCCAGCAGCGCCGGGACTAGCGGGAGGTTGACAGATACGCAGTATTTT. It codes for CASSAGTSGRLTDTQYF.

This clonotype was observed at least ten times. This chain links TRBV9 with TRBJ1-3; no reliable D call. V gave up 2 bases and J gave up 2 bases, with 14 bases separating them. CDR1 and CDR2 (germline): SGDLS, YYNGEE. This CDR3 contains 16 residues. In DNA, the CDR3 is TGTGCCAGCAGCGTTGGAGGAAGCCCTACTGGAAACACCATATATTTT. Protein: CASSVGGSPTGNTIYF.

The chain combines TRBV6-1 with TRBJ1-5; 7 bases are a match to TRBD1. Germline V gives CDR1 MNHNS, CDR2 SASEGT. V shed 6 bases, J shed 6 bases, and the junction held 8 bases outside the gene matches. The CDR3 is 14 amino acids. The CDR3 loop is CASRGTVSGQPQHF. The CDR3 DNA is TGTGCCAGCAGGGGGACAGTTTCGGGTCAGCCCCAGCATTTT.

This clonotype came up many times. The rearrangement links TRBV20-1 to TRBJ2-3, with 8 bases matching TRBD2. V gave up 7 bases and J gave up 0 bases; unmatched junction bases: 9. Germline V gene data show CDR1 as DFQATT and CDR2 as SNEGSKA (reference sequence). This CDR3 is 15 amino acids long. The CDR3 DNA follows: TGCAGTGGAGCGGGAGCGGGCCTAAGCACAGATACGCAGTATTTT. Translation: CSGAGAGLSTDTQYF.

This clonotype has a count of ten or more. The V and J genes are TRBV6-2 or TRBV6-3 and TRBJ2-7; 10 nucleotides agree with TRBD2. This CDR3 contains 14 residues. The V and J ends lost 7 bases and 3 bases, in that order; junction bases with no gene match: 6. CDR1 is MNHEY and CDR2 is SVGEGT in the germline V gene. CDR3 nucleotides: TGTGCCAGCATCACTCCTAGCGGGAGCTACGAGCAGTACTTC. As protein: CASITPSGSYEQYF.

This clonotype was found many times. The chain is built from TRBV6-5 and TRBJ1-4; tentatively, D is TRBD1 (6 bases). The CDR3 covers 14 residues. Germline V CDR1 and CDR2: MNHEY, SVGAGI. The ends were cut back, 2 bases at V and 7 bases at J, with 11 bases in the middle. This chain's CDR3 is CASSYGGRSEKLFF. DNA for the CDR3: TGTGCCAGCAGTTACGGGGGGCGGAGTGAAAAACTGTTTTTT.

This clonotype was picked up many times. The chain carries TRBV4-3 and TRBJ1-3, with a possible D match to TRBD1 (6 bases). The CDR3 has 15 amino acids. Trimming pared 4 bases from V and 0 bases from J, leaving 10 bases between. Germline CDR1 and CDR2: LGHNA and YSLEER. CDR3 amino acids: CASSPRTDSGNTIYF. Written as DNA, the CDR3 is TGCGCCAGCAGCCCTAGGACAGACTCTGGAAACACCATATATTTT.

The chain uses TRBV11-2 and TRBJ1-6; no clear D. This CDR3 is 14 amino acids long. Germline V lookup: CDR1 SGHAT, CDR2 FQNNGV. V lost 2 bases to trimming and J lost 14 bases, with 16 bases between them. The CDR3 DNA reads as TGTGCCAGCAGCTTACCCCAGAAGCGACCAACCCTCCACTTT. Translated, it gives CASSLPQKRPTLHF.

This clonotype came up many times. V and J are TRBV21-1 and TRBJ1-1. TRBV21-1 is a listed pseudogene. The CDR3 contains 13 residues. In DNA form, the CDR3 reads TGTGCCAGCAGCAAAAAGTCGGACACTGAAGCTTTCTTT. This sequence encodes CASSKKSDTEAFF.

This clonotype was seen only a few times. V and J are TRBV3-1 and TRBJ1-1; unclear D gene. Germline lookup yields CDR1 LGHDT and CDR2 YNNKEL (reference sequence). The CDR3 has 17 residues. V was shortened by 0 bases and J by 6 bases, with 20 bases between the two germline ends. The CDR3 spells CASSQDPWRTGFAEAFF. The CDR3 DNA reads TGTGCCAGCAGCCAAGATCCTTGGCGGACCGGGTTCGCTGAAGCTTTCTTT.

This clonotype was recorded at least ten times. The chain links TRBV29-1 to TRBJ2-3; possible D gene TRBD1, 5 bases. V gave up 6 bases and J gave up 4 bases, with 11 bases separating them. The CDR3 spans 12 residues. CDR1 SQVTM and CDR2 ANQGSEA come from the germline V gene. CDR3 sequence: CSVVQAADTQYF. The CDR3 DNA is TGCAGCGTGGTACAGGCGGCAGATACGCAGTATTTT.

This clonotype appeared many times. The J gene is TRBJ2-3, the V gene TRBV28; TRBD2 matches 9 bases. Looked up from germline, CDR1 is MDHEN and CDR2 is SYDVKM. Trimming cost V 2 bases and J 4 bases; bases outside gene matches: 13. The CDR3 has 18 amino acids. This CDR3 is CASSLNVWVAGAPDTQYF. DNA for the CDR3: TGTGCCAGCAGTTTAAATGTATGGGTAGCGGGGGCCCCAGATACGCAGTATTTT.

There are many counts of this clonotype. The chain combines TRBV29-1 with TRBJ1-5; D is unclear. Germline CDR1 SQVTM, CDR2 ANQGSEA. V gave up 4 bases and J gave up 2 bases, with 9 bases separating them. This CDR3 is 13 amino acids long. The CDR3 bases are TGCAGCGTTGGGATCGGTCGCAATCAGCCCCAGCATTTT. Translating gives CSVGIGRNQPQHF.

Concerning this clonotype: A read error may produce the germline difference seen at one junction end. The V call is TRBV6-2 or TRBV6-3, the J call TRBJ2-7, with D possibly matching TRBD2 (6 bases). Germline loops: CDR1 MNHEY, CDR2 SVGEGT. This CDR3 has 12 amino acids. The CDR3 loop reads CARTPGASRQHF. DNA of the CDR3: TGTGCCAGAACACCGGGAGCTAGCCGTCAGCACTTC.

This clonotype was detected a few times. DNA for the CDR3: TGTGCCAGCGGGGGACAGGGAGGACTGTTTTTT. It is translated as CASGGQGGLFF. The chain recombines TRBV25-1 with TRBJ1-4, with TRBD1 identical over 9 bases. The CDR3 is made up of 11 amino acids. V shed 8 bases, J shed 13 bases, and the junction held 5 bases outside the gene matches. Germline CDR1 MGHDK, CDR2 SYGVNS. The whole variable domain, filled in from reference TRBV25-1 and TRBJ1-4, reads EADIYQTPRYLVIGTGKKITLECSQTMGHDKMYWYQQDPGMELHLIHYSYGVNSTEKGDLSSESTVSRIRTEHFPLTLESARPSHTSQYLCASGGQGGLFFGSGTQLSVL.

This clonotype occurred a few times. The rearrangement uses TRBV11-2 and TRBJ2-1; D tentatively fits TRBD1 or TRBD2 (5 bases each). The V gene's germline CDR1 is SGHAT and CDR2 FQNNGV. Trimming took off 3 bases at V and 8 bases at J, with 11 bases between the two ends. The CDR3 consists of 13 residues. In DNA, the CDR3 is TGTGCCAGCAGCTTTGGGGCCGGGGATGAGCAGTTCTTC. Translation gives CASSFGAGDEQFF.

This clonotype was seen a handful of times. V is TRBV4-1 and J is TRBJ2-7; 12 nucleotides line up with TRBD2. From germline, CDR1 is MGHRA and CDR2 YSYEKL. The CDR3 has 15 residues. The V segment lost 3 bases and the J segment 4 bases; nucleotides outside the gene matches: 4. The CDR3 loop is CASSQLAGGAYEQYF. The CDR3 DNA is TGCGCCAGCAGCCAGCTAGCGGGGGGGGCTTACGAGCAGTACTTC.

This clonotype was detected ten times or more. The J gene is TRBJ1-1, the V gene TRBV14, with no clear D. Trimming stripped 1 base from V and 8 bases from J, with 8 bases between. The CDR3 runs 12 residues. The germline V gene has CDR1 SGHDN and CDR2 FVKESK. CDR3 coding DNA: TGTGCCAGCAGCCAAGGATCCCCAGAAGCTTTCTTT. It yields the protein CASSQGSPEAFF.

The genes are TRBV4-1 and TRBJ1-2, with 7 bases matching TRBD1. The CDR3 contains 16 residues. Trimming at V came to 4 bases and at J to 4 bases, leaving 12 bases not matched to a gene. CDR1 MGHRA and CDR2 YSYEKL come from the germline V gene. CDR3 sequence reads: CASSPIGQERSYGYTF. The CDR3 nucleotides are TGCGCCAGCAGCCCAATAGGACAGGAGAGATCCTATGGCTACACCTTC.

This clonotype has a handful of counts. The V call is TRBV29-1, the J call TRBJ2-5; 9 nucleotides line up with TRBD1. The CDR3 has 14 amino acids. With V trimmed by 5 bases and J by 4 bases, 8 bases remained unmatched. CDR1 SQVTM and CDR2 ANQGSEA come from the germline V gene. CDR3 region: CSVKRTGALETQYF. For the CDR3, the DNA is TGCAGCGTTAAAAGGACAGGGGCCCTAGAGACCCAGTACTTC. The full variable domain, its missing parts supplied by reference TRBV29-1 and TRBJ2-5, is SAVISQKPSRDICQRGTSLTIQCQVDSQVTMMFWYRQQPGQSLTLIATANQGSEATYESGFVIDKFPISRPNLTFSTLTVSNMSPEDSSIYLCSVKRTGALETQYFGPGTRLLVL.

This clonotype was seen repeatedly, ten times or more. V is TRBV12-3 or TRBV12-4 and J is TRBJ2-3, with 9 bases aligning to TRBD2. CDR3 length: 14 residues. The V and J ends lost 6 bases and 4 bases, in that order; junction bases with no gene match: 5. This CDR3 reads CASRPIAGADTQYF. CDR3 sequence (DNA): TGTGCCAGCAGACCCATAGCGGGGGCAGATACGCAGTATTTT.

This clonotype was seen repeatedly, ten times or more. The genes are TRBV20-1 and TRBJ2-3; 12 nucleotides match TRBD2. The ends lost 5 bases at V and 1 base at J; junction bases unmatched: 1. CDR1 DFQATT and CDR2 SNEGSKA come from the germline V gene (reference sequence). The CDR3 extends over 14 amino acids. Here the CDR3 reads CSARLAGGTDTQYF. The CDR3, as DNA: TGCAGTGCTCGACTAGCGGGGGGCACAGATACGCAGTATTTT.

This clonotype showed up many times. The rearrangement links TRBV2 to TRBJ2-5, with D unresolved. Germline V lookup: CDR1 SNHLY, CDR2 FYNNEI. V gave up 9 bases and J gave up 3 bases, with 14 bases separating them. The CDR3 is 13 residues long. This CDR3 reads CASAAPGEETQYF. For the CDR3, the DNA is TGTGCCAGTGCCGCTCCAGGAGAAGAGACCCAGTACTTC.

Ten or more counts support this clonotype. The gene calls are TRBV29-1 and TRBJ2-5; 8 nucleotides agree with TRBD2. J was trimmed by 1 base and V by 6 bases; bases with no gene match: 7. The V gene's germline CDR1 is SQVTM and CDR2 ANQGSEA. CDR3 length: 14 amino acids. CDR3 sequence (DNA): TGCAGCGTAGCCGCGGGGGGTCCCCAAGAGACCCAGTACTTC. Translating it yields CSVAAGGPQETQYF.